The TCR beta chain under discussion was sequenced for a study of blood T cell repertoires in COVID-19. Overall study context: Donors in the United States, Italy and Spain gave samples during acute or convalescent COVID-19. T cells, B-cell-depleted T cells, or PBMCs supplied cDNA or gDNA.

Generated by immunoSEQ multiplex PCR, the TCRdb table keeps only in-frame clones and is missing some. The table lists more than 200,000 clones, approximately 83% of them singletons. The CDR3 has 14 amino acids. With 5 bases clipped from V and 9 bases from J, the junction kept 6 bases outside the gene matches. Germline V gives CDR1 SGHTA, CDR2 FQGNSA. The TCR was taken from a man aged 40-50 years with acute or convalescent COVID-19. The rearrangement joins TRBV7-2 to TRBJ1-6; 8 bases fit TRBD1. The sample taken for sequencing was peripheral blood. The CDR3 DNA reads TGTGCCAGCAGCCCGACAGGGGAAGGTTCACCCCTCCACTTT. Translating it yields CASSPTGEGSPLHF.